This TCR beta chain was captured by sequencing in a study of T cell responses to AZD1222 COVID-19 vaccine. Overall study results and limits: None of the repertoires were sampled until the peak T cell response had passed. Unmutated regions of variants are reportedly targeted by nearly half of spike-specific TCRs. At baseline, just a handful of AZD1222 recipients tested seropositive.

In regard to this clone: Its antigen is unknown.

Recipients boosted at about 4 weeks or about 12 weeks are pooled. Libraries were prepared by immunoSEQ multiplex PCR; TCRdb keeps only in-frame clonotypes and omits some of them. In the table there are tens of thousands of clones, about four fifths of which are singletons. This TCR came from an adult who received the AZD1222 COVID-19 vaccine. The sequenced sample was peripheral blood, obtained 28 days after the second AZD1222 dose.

The DNA for the CDR3 is TGTGCCAGCAGTTTAAAAACGGAGGATGGCTACACCTTC. Translation: CASSLKTEDGYTF. This chain uses TRBV28 with TRBJ1-2; D ambiguous. CDR3 length equals 13 residues. The V gene lost 2 bases and the J gene lost 6 bases, with 10 bases spanning the gap. The germline gives CDR1 MDHEN, CDR2 SYDVKM.